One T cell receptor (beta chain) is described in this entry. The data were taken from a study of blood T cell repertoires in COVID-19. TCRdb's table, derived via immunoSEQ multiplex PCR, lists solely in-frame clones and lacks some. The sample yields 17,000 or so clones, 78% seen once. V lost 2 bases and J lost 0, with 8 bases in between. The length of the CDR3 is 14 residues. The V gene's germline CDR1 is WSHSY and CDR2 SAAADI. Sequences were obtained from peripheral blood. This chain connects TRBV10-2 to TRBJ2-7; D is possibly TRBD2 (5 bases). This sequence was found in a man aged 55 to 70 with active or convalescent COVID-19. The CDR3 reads CASSEPGNSYEQYF. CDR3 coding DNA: TGCGCCAGCAGTGAGCCGGGAAACTCCTACGAGCAGTACTTC.